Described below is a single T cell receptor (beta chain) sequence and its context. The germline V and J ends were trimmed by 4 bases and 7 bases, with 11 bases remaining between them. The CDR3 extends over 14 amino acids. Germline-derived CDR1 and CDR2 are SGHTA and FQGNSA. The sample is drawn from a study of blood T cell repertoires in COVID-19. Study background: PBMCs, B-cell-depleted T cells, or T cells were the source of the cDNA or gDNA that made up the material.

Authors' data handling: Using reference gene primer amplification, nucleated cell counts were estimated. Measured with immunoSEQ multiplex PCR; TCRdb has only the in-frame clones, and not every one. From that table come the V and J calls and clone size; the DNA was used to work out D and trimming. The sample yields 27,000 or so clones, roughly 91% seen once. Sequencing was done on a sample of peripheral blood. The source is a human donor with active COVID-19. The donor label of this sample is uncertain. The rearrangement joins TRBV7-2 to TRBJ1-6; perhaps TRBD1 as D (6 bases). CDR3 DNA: TGTGCCAGCAGCTCGGACAGCCGAAATTCACCCCTCCACTTT. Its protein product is CASSSDSRNSPLHF.